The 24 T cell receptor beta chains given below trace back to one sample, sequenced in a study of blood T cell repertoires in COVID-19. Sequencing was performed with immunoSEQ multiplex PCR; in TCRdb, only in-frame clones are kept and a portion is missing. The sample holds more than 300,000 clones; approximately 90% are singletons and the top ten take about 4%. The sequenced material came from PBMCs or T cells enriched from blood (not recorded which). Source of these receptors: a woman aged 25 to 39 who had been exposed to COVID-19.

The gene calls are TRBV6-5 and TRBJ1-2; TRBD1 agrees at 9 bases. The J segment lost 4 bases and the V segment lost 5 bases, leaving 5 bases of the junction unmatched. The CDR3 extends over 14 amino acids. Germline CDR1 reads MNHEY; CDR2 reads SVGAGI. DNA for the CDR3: TGTGCCAGCAGTAAACGGACAGGGGCCTATGGCTACACCTTC. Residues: CASSKRTGAYGYTF.

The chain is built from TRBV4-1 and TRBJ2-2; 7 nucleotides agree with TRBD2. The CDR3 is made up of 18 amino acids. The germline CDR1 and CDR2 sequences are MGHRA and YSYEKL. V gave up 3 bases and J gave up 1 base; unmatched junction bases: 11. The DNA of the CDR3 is TGCGCCAGCAGCCAGCCATTGCCGGGACTAAAGAACACCGGGGAGCTGTTTTTT. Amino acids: CASSQPLPGLKNTGELFF.

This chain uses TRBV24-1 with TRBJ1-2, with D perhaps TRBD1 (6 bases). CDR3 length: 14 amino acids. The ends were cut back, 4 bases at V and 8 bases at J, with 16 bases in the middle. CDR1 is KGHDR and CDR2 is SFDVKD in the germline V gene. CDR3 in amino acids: CATSDITGFGGYTF. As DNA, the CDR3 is TGTGCCACCAGTGACATTACAGGGTTTGGAGGCTACACCTTC.

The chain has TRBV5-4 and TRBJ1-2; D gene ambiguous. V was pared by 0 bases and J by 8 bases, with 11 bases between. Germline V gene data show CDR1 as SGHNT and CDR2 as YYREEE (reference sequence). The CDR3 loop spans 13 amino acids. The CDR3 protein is CASSLGGSGGYTF. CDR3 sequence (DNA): TGTGCCAGCAGCTTGGGAGGATCCGGCGGCTACACCTTC.

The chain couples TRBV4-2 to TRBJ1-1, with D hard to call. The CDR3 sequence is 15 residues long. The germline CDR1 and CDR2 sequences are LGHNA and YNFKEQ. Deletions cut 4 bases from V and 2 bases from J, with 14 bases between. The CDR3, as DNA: TGTGCCAGCAGCCCTAAACAGCGGGTAAACACTGAAGCTTTCTTT. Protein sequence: CASSPKQRVNTEAFF.

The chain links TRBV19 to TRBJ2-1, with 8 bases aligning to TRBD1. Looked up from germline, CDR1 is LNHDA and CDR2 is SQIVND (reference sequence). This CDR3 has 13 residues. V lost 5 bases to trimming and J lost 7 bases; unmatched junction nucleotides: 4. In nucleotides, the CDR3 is TGTGCCAGTAGTTGGACAGGGATTAATGAGCAGTTCTTC. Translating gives CASSWTGINEQFF.

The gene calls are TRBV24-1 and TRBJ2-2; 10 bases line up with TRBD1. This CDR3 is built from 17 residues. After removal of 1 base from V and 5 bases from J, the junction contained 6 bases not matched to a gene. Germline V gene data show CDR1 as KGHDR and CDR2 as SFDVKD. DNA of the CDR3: TGTGCCACCAGTGATTTATCGGGGACAGGGGAGACCGGGGAGCTGTTTTTT. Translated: CATSDLSGTGETGELFF.

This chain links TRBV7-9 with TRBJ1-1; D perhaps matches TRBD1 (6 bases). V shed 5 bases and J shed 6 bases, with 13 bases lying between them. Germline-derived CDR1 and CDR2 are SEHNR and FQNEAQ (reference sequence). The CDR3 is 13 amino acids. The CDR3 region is CASSPVGGSEAFF. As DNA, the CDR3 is TGTGCCAGCAGCCCCGTAGGGGGATCTGAAGCTTTCTTT.

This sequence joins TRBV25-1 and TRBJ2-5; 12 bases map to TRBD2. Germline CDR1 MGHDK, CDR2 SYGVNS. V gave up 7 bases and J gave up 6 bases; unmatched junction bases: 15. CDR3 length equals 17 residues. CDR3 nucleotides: TGTGCCAGCATGGCCGCTAGCGGGGGGGCGGGCGTAAAGACCCAGTACTTC. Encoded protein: CASMAASGGAGVKTQYF.

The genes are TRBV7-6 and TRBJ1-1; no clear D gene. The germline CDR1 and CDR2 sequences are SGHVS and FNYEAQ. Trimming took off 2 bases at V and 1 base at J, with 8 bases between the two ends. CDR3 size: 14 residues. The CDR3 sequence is CASSLRRWNTEAFF. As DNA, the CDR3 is TGTGCCAGCAGCTTAAGGAGGTGGAACACTGAAGCTTTCTTT.

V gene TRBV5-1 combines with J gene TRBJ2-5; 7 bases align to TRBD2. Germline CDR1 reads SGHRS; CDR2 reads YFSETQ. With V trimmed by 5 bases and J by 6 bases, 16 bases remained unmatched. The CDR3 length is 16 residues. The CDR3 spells CASRMDGGTTTQTQYF. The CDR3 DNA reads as TGCGCCAGCAGAATGGACGGAGGGACTACCACCCAGACCCAGTACTTC.

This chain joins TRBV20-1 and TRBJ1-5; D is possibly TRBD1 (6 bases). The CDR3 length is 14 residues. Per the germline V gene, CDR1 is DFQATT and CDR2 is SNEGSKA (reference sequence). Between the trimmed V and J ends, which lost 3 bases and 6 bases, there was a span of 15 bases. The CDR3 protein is CSASWGLSSQPQHF. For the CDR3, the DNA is TGCAGTGCTAGTTGGGGGCTAAGTTCTCAGCCCCAGCATTTT.

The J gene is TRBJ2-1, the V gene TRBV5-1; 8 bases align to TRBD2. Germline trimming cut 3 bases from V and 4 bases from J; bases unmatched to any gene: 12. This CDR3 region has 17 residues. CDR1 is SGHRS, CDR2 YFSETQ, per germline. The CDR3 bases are TGCGCCAGCAGCTCCCACAGCGTAGCGGGGCCTTACAATGAGCAGTTCTTC. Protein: CASSSHSVAGPYNEQFF.

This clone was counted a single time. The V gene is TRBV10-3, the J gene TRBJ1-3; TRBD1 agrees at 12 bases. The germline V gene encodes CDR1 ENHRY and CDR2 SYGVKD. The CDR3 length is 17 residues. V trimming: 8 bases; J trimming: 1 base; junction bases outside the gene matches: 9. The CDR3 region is CAISGTGGARSGNTIYF. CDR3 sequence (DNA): TGTGCCATCTCCGGGACAGGGGGCGCAAGGTCTGGAAACACCATATATTTT.

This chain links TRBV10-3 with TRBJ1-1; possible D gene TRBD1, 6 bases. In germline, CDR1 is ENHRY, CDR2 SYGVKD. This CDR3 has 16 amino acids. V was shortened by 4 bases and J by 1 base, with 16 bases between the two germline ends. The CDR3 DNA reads TGTGCCATCAGTGCGGGGGGCCCATCCGGGAACACTGAAGCTTTCTTT. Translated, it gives CAISAGGPSGNTEAFF.

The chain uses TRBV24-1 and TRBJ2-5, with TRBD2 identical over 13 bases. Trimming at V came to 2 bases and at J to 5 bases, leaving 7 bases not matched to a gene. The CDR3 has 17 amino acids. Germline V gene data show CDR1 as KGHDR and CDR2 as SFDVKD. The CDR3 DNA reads TGTGCCACCAGTGATTATATCGGGACTAGCGGGAAGGAGACCCAGTACTTC. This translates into CATSDYIGTSGKETQYF.

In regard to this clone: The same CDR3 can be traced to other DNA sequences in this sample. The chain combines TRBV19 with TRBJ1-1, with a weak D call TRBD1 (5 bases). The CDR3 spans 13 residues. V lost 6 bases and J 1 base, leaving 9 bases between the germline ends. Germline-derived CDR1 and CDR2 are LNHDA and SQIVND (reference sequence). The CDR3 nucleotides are TGTGCCAGTAGCATCACAGGGAACACTGAAGCTTTCTTT. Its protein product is CASSITGNTEAFF.

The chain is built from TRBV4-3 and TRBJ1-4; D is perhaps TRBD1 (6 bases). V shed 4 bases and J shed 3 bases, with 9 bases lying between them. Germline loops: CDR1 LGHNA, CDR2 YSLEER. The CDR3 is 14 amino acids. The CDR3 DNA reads TGCGCCAGCAGCCCAGGGGTGGCTAATGAAAAACTGTTTTTT. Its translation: CASSPGVANEKLFF.

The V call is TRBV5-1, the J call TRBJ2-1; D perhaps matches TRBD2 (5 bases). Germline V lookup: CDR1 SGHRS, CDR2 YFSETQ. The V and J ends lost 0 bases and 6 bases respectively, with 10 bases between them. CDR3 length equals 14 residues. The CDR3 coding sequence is TGCGCCAGCAGCTTGGTAGAGGGCCCCAATGAGCAGTTCTTC. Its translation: CASSLVEGPNEQFF.

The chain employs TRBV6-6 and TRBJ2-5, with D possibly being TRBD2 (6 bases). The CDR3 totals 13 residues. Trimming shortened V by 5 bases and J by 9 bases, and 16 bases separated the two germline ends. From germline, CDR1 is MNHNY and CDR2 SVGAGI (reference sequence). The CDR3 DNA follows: TGTGCCAGCAGTGTAGCGGATATCAGGGCCCAGTACTTC. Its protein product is CASSVADIRAQYF.

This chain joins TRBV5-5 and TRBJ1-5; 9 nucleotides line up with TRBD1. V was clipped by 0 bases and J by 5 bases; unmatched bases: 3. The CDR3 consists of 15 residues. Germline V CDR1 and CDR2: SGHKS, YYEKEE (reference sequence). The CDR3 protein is CASSLEGQGYQPQHF. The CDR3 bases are TGTGCCAGCAGCTTGGAGGGACAGGGCTATCAGCCCCAGCATTTT.

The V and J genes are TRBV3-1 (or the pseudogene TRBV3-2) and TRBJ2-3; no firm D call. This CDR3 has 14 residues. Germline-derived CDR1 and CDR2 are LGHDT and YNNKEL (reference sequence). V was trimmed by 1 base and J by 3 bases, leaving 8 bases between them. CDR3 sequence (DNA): TGTGCCAGCAGCCAAGTAGAAAGAACAGATACGCAGTATTTT. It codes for CASSQVERTDTQYF.

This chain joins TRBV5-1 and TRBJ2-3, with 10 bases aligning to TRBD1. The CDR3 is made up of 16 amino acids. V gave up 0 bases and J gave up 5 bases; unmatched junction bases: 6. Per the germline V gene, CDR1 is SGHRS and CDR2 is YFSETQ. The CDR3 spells CASSLGGGQGRDTQYF. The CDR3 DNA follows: TGCGCCAGCAGCTTGGGAGGGGGACAGGGGCGAGATACGCAGTATTTT.

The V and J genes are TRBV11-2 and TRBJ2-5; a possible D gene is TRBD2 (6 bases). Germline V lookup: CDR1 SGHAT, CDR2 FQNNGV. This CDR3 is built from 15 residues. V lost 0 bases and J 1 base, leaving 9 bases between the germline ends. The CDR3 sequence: CASSLDWTIQETQYF. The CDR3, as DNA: TGTGCCAGCAGCTTAGACTGGACTATCCAAGAGACCCAGTACTTC.